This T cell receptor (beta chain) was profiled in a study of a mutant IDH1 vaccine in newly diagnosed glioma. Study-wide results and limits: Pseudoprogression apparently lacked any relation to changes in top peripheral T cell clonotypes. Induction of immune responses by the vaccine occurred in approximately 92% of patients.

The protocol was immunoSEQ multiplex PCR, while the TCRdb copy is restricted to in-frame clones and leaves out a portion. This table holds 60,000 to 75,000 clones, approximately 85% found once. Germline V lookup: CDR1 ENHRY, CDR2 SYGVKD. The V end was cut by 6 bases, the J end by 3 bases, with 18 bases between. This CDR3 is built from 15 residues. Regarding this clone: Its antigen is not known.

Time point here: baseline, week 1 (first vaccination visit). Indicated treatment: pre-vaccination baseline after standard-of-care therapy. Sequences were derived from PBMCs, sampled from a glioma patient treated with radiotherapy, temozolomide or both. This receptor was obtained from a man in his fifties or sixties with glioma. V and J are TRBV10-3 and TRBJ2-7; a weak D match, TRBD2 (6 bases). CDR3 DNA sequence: TGTGCCATCAGACCCGGGACTTTTCAAAACTACGAGCAGTACTTC. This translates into CAIRPGTFQNYEQYF.